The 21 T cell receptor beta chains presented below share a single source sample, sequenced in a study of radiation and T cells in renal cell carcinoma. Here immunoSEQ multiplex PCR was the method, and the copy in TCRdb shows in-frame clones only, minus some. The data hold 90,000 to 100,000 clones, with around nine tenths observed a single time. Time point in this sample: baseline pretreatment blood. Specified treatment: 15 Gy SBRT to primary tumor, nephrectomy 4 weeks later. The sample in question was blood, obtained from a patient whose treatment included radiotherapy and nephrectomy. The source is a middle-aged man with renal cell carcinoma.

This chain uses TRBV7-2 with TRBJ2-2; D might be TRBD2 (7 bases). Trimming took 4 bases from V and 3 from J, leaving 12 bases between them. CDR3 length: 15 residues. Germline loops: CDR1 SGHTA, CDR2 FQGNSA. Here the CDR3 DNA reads TGTGCCAGCAGCTCCCGCGGGGGCGACACCGGGGAGCTGTTTTTT. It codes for CASSSRGGDTGELFF. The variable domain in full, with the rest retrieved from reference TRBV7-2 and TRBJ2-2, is GAGVSQSPSNKVTEKGKDVELRCDPISGHTALYWYRQSLGQGLEFLIYFQGNSAPDKSGLPSDRFSAERTGGSVSTLTIQRTQQEDSAVYLCASSSRGGDTGELFFGEGSRLTVL.

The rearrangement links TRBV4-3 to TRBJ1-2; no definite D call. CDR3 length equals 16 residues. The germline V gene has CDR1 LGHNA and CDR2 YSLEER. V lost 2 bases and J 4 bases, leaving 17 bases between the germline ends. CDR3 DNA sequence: TGCGCCAGCAGCCAAATCCCCGGACTCATGTTCTATGGCTACACCTTC. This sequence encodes CASSQIPGLMFYGYTF.

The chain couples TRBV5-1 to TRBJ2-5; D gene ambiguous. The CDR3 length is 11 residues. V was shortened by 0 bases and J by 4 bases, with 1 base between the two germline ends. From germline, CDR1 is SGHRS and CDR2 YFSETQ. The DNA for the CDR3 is TGCGCCAGCAGCTTGGTAGAGACCCAGTACTTC. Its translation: CASSLVETQYF.

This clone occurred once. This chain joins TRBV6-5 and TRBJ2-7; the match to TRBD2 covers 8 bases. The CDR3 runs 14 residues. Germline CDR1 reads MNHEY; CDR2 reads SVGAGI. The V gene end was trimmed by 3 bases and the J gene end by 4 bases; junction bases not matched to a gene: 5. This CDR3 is CASSYLVAGYEQYF. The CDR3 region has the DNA TGTGCCAGCAGTTATTTGGTAGCGGGATACGAGCAGTACTTC.

CDR3 region: CASSQVDMLVSYEQYF. The CDR3 bases are TGCGCCAGCAGCCAAGTGGACATGCTAGTTTCTTACGAGCAGTACTTC. The chain recombines TRBV4-1 with TRBJ2-7, with D perhaps TRBD1 (5 bases). The ends were cut back, 1 base at V and 4 bases at J, with 17 bases in the middle. The CDR3 has 16 residues. CDR1 MGHRA and CDR2 YSYEKL come from the germline V gene.

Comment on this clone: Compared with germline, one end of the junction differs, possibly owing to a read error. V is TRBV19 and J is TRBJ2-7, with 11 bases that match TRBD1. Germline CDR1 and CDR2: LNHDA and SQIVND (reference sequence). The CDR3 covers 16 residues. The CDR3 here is CAGSLLPWDRGYEQYF. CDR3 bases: TGTGCCGGTAGTCTCCTACCCTGGGACAGGGGGTACGAGCAGTACTTC. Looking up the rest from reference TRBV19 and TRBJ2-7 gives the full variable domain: DGGITQSPKYLFRKEGQNVTLSCEQNLNHDAMYWYRQDPGQGLRLIYYSQIVNDFQKGDIAEGYSVSREKKESFPLTVTSAQKNPTAFYLCAGSLLPWDRGYEQYFGPGTRLTVT.

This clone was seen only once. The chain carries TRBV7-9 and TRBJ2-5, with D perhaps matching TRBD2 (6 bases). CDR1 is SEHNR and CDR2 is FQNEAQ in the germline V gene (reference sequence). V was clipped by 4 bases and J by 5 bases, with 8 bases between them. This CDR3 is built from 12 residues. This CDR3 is CASSSEGETQYF. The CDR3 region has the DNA TGTGCCAGCAGCTCGGAGGGGGAGACCCAGTACTTC.

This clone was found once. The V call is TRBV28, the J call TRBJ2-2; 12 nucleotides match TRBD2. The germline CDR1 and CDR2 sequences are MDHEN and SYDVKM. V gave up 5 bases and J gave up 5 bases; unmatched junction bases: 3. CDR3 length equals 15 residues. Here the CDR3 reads CASSIGTSGTGELFF. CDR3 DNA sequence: TGTGCCAGCAGTATCGGGACTAGCGGGACCGGGGAGCTGTTTTTT.

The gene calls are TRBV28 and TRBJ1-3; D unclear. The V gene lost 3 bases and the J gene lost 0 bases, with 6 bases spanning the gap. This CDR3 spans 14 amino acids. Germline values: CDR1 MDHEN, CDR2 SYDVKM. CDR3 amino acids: CASSLRTSGNTIYF. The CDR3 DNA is TGTGCCAGCAGTTTGAGGACCTCTGGAAACACCATATATTTT. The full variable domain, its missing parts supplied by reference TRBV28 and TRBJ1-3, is DVKVTQSSRYLVKRTGEKVFLECVQDMDHENMFWYRQDPGLGLRLIYFSYDVKMKEKGDIPEGYSVSREKKERFSLILESASTNQTSMYLCASSLRTSGNTIYFGEGSWLTVV.

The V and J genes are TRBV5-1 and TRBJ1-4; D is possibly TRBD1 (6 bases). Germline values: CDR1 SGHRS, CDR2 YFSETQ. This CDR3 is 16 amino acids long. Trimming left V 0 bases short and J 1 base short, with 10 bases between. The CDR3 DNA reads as TGCGCCAGCAGCTTGGGGGCACAGGGAACTAATGAAAAACTGTTTTTT. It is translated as CASSLGAQGTNEKLFF. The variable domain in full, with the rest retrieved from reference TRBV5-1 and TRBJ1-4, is KAGVTQTPRYLIKTRGQQVTLSCSPISGHRSVSWYQQTPGQGLQFLFEYFSETQRNKGNFPGRFSGRQFSNSRSEMNVSTLELGDSALYLCASSLGAQGTNEKLFFGSGTQLSVL.

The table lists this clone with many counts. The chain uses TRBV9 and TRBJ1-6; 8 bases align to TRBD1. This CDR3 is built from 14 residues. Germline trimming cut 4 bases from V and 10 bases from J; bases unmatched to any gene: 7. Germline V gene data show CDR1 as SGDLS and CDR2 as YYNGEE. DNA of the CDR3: TGTGCCAGCAGCCTAGACAGGGGAGGGTCACCCCTCCACTTT. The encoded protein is CASSLDRGGSPLHF.

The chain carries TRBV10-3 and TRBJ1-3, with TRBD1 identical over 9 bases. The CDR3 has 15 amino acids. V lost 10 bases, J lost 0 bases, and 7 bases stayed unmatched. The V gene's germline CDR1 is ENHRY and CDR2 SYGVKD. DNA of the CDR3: TGTGCCACGGGACAGGGCCCAAACTCTGGAAACACCATATATTTT. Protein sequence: CATGQGPNSGNTIYF.

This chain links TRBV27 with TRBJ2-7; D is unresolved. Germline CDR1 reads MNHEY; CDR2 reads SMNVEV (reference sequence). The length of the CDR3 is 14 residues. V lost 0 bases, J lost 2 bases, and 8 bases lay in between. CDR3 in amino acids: CASSLSVGTYEQYF. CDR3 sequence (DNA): TGTGCCAGCAGTTTATCGGTAGGGACCTACGAGCAGTACTTC.

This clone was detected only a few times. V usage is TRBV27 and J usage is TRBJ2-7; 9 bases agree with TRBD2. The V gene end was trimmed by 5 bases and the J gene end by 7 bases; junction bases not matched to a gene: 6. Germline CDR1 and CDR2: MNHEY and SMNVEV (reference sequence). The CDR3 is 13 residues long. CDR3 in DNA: TGTGCCAGCAGTCGCGGGAGGGCTTTTGAGCAGTACTTC. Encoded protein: CASSRGRAFEQYF.

CDR3 sequence (DNA): TGTGCCAGTAGTATAGACGGTAGCGGGCCATACAATGAGCAGTTCTTC. Protein product: CASSIDGSGPYNEQFF. V gene TRBV19 combines with J gene TRBJ2-1; 7 bases agree with TRBD2. The CDR3 has 16 residues. In germline, CDR1 is LNHDA, CDR2 SQIVND (reference sequence). V lost 0 bases to trimming and J lost 4 bases; unmatched junction nucleotides: 6.

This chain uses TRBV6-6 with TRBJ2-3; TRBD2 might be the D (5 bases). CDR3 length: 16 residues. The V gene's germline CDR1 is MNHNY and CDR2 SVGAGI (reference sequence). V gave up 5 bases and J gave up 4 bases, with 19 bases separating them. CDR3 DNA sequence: TGTGCCAGCAGTCCCCCCAGGCGGCTAGCCGCAGATACGCAGTATTTT. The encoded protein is CASSPPRRLAADTQYF.

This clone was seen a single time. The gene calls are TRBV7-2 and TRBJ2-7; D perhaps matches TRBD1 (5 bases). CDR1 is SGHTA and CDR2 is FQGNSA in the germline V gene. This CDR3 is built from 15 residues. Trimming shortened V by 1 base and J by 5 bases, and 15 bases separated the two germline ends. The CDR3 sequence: CASSLDWGQYNEQYF. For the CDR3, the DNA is TGTGCCAGCAGCTTAGACTGGGGCCAATACAACGAGCAGTACTTC.

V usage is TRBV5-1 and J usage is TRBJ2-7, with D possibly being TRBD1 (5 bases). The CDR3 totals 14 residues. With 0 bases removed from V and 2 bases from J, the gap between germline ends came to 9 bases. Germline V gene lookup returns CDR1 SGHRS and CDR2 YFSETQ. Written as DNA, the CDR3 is TGCGCCAGCAGCTTGGCACAGGCTCCCTACGAGCAGTACTTC. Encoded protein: CASSLAQAPYEQYF.

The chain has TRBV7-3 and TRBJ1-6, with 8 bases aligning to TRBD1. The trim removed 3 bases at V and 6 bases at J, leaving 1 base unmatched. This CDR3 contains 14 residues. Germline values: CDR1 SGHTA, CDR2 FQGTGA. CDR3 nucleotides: TGTGCCAGCAGCTTGGACAGGGCTAATTCACCCCTCCACTTT. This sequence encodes CASSLDRANSPLHF.

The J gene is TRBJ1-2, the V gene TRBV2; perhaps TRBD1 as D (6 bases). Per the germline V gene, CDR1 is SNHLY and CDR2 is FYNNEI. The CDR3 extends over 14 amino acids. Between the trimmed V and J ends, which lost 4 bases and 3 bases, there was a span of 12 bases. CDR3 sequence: CASSVQGSDYGYTF. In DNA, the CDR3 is TGTGCCAGCAGTGTTCAGGGGTCGGACTATGGCTACACCTTC.

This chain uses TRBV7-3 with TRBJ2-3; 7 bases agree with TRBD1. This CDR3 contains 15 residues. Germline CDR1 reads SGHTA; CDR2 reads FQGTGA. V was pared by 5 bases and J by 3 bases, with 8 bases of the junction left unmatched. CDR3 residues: CASSPQGVGTDTQYF. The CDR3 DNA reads TGTGCCAGCAGCCCGCAGGGGGTAGGGACAGATACGCAGTATTTT. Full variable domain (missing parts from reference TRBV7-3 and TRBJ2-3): GAGVSQTPSNKVTEKGKYVELRCDPISGHTALYWYRQSLGQGPEFLIYFQGTGAADDSGLPNDRFFAVRPEGSVSTLKIQRTERGDSAVYLCASSPQGVGTDTQYFGPGTRLTVL.